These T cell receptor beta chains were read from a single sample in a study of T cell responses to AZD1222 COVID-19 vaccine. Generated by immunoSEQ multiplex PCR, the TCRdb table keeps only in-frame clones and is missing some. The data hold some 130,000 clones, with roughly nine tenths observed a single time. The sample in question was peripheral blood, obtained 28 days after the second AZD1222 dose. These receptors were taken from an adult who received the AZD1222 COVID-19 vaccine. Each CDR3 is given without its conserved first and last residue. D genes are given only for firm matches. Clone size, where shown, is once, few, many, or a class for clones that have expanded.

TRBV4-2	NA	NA	ASSQMRDSNQPQH
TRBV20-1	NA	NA	SASNLIYANEQF
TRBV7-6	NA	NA	ASSLAPSGDEQY
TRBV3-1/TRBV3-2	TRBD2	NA	ASSRTRSYEQY
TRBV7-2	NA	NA	ASSLVTHGYT
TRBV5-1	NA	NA	ASSLGQGGPGGQETQY
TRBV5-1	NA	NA	ASSFGEPNSPLH
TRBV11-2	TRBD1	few	ASSPLDRGLSYEQY
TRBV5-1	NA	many	ASSGDGNQPQH
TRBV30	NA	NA	ASLGGVGTEAF
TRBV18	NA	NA	ASSPRGNYGYT
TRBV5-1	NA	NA	ASSWGGGDKNTEAF
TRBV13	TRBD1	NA	ASSFRGQDEQY
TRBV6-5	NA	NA	ASRGVTYEQY
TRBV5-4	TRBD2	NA	ASTPSGGSREQY
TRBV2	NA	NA	ASSGQGMGQPQH
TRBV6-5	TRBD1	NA	ASSYRGRDQPQH
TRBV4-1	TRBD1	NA	ASSQGDRANYGYT
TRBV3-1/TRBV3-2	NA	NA	ASSQGGFRENTIY
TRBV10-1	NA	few	ASSEYSNQPQH
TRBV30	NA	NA	AWSQDIPGGRDYGYT
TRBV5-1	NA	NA	ASRSIGGGTEAF
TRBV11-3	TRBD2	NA	ASSSGLAGDYNEQF
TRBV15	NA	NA	VTSSAKWSQADYEQY
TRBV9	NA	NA	ASSSQRGGLFEKLF
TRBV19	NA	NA	ASSWDLNQPQH
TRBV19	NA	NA	ASSGQSISNQPQH
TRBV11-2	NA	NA	ASAGTSRNEQF
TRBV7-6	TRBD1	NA	ASSPNRGDEQF
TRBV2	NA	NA	ASSGDSYNSPLH
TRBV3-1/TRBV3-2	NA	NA	ASSTVTEAF
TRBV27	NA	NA	ASSFPVPKNTEAF
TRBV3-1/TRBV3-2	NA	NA	ASSQGYFAVNYGYT
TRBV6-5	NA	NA	ASNGGNTQY
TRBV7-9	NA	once	ASSPLQDPRSTEAF
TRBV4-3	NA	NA	ASSQVTGSPLH
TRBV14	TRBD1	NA	ASSTQGRYSYT
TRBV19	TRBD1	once	ASMSHGQGGDEQF
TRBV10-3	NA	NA	AISDQAADSNQPQH
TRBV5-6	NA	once	ASSLGRNTGELF
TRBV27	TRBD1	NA	ASIPPGQGFPVAF
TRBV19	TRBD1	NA	ASSPGQAPANYGYT
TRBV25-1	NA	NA	ASSERGWIGYT
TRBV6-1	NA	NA	ASSEDLVRLSYNEQF
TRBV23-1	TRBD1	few	ASSQLRDSNYGYT
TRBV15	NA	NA	ATSRDRMLARDTQY
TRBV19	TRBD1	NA	ASRPSGTGFYAGNTIY
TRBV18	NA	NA	ASSPGKEGGYT
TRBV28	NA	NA	ASSSHRRSPLH
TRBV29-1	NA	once	SANRDNTEAF
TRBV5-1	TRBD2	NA	ASSLGGSSYEQY
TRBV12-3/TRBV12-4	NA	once	ASSDIMNTEAF
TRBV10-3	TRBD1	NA	AISEATGVAF
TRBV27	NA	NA	ASTEGRDQPQH
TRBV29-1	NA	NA	SDLQVNYGYT